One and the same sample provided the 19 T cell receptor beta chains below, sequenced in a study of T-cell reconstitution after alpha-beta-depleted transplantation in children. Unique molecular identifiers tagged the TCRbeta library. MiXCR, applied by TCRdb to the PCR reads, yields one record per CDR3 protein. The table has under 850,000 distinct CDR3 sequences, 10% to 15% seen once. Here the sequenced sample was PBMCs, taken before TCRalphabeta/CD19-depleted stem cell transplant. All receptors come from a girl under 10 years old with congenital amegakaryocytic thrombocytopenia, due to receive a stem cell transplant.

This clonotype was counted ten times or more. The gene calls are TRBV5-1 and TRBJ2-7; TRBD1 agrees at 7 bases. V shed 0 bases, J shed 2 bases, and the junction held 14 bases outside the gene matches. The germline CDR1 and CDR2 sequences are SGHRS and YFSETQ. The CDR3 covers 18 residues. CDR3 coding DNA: TGCGCCAGCAGCTTGGCGATGTCGGACAGGATGGGTCCCTACGAGCAGTACTTC. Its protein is CASSLAMSDRMGPYEQYF. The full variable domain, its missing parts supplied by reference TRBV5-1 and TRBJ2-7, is KAGVTQTPRYLIKTRGQQVTLSCSPISGHRSVSWYQQTPGQGLQFLFEYFSETQRNKGNFPGRFSGRQFSNSRSEMNVSTLELGDSALYLCASSLAMSDRMGPYEQYFGPGTRLTVT.

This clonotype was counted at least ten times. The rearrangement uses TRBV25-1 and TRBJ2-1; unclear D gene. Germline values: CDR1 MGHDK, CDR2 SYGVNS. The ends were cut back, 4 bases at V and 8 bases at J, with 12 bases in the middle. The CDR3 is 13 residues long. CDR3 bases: TGTGCCAGCAGTGGTAAGCTAGTCCATGAGCAGTTCTTC. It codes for CASSGKLVHEQFF.

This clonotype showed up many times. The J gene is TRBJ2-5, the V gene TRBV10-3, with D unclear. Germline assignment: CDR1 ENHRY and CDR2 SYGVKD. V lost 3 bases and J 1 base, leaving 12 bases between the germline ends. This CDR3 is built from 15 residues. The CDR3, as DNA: TGTGCCATCAGTGACCCCACTAAGCGCCAAGAGACCCAGTACTTC. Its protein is CAISDPTKRQETQYF.

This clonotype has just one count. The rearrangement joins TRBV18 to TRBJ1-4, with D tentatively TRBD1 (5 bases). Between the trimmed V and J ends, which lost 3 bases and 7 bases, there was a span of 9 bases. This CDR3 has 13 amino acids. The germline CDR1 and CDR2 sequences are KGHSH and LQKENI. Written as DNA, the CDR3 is TGTGCCAGCTCACCGGGCAGGGTTGAAAAACTGTTTTTT. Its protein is CASSPGRVEKLFF. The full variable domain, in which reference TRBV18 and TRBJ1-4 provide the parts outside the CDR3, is NAGVMQNPRHLVRRRGQEARLRCSPMKGHSHVYWYRQLPEEGLKFMVYLQKENIIDESGMPKERFSAEFPKEGPSILRIQQVVRGDSAAYFCASSPGRVEKLFFGSGTQLSVL.

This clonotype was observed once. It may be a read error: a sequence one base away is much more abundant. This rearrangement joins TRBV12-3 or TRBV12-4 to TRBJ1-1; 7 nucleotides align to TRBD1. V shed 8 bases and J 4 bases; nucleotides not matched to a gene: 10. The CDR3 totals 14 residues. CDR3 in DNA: TGTGCCAGCGAAGAGACAGGGAGGGGCACTGAAGCTTTCTTT. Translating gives CASEETGRGTEAFF.

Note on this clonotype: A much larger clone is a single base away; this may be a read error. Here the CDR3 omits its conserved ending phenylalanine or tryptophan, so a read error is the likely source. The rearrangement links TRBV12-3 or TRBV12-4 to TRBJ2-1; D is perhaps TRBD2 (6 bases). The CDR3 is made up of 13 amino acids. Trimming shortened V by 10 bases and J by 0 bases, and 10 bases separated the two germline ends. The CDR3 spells CATLTSSYNEQFL. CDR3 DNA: TGTGCCACCTTGACTAGCTCCTACAATGAGCAGTTCTTA.

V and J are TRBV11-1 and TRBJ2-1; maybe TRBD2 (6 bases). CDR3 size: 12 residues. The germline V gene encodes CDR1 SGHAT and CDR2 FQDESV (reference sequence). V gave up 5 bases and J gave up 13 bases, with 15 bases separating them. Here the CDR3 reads CASSPFAGKQFF. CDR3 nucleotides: TGTGCCAGCAGCCCCTTTGCGGGAAAACAGTTCTTC.

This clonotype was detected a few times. The CDR3 loop is CASSPTGTKSTDTQYF. CDR3 nucleotides: TGTGCCAGCAGCCCGACCGGGACTAAAAGCACAGATACGCAGTATTTT. The chain is built from TRBV11-3 and TRBJ2-3; TRBD2 agrees at 7 bases. There are 16 residues in the CDR3. The germline gives CDR1 SGHNT, CDR2 YENEEA. The junction had 8 bases not matched to a gene; V was cut back by 5 bases and J by 0 bases. The variable domain in full, with the rest retrieved from reference TRBV11-3 and TRBJ2-3, is EAGVVQSPRYKIIEKKQPVAFWCNPISGHNTLYWYLQNLGQGPELLIRYENEEAVDDSQLPKDRFSAERLKGVDSTLKIQPAELGDSAVYLCASSPTGTKSTDTQYFGPGTRLTVL.

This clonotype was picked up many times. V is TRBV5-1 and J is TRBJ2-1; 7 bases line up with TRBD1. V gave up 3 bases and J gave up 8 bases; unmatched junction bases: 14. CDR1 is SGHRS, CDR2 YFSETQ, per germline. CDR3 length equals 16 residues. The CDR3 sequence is CASSWGQSLWRDEQFF. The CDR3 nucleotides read TGCGCCAGCAGCTGGGGACAGTCCCTTTGGCGGGATGAGCAGTTCTTC. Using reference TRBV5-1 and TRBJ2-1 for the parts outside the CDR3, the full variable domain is KAGVTQTPRYLIKTRGQQVTLSCSPISGHRSVSWYQQTPGQGLQFLFEYFSETQRNKGNFPGRFSGRQFSNSRSEMNVSTLELGDSALYLCASSWGQSLWRDEQFFGPGTRLTVL.

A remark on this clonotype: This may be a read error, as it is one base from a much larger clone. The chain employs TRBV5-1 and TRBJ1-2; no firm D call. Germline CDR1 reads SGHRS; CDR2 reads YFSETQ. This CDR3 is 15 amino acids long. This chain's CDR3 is CASSLAPSREGGFTF. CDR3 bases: TGCGCCAGCAGCTTGGCTCCTTCACGGGAAGGTGGCTTCACCTTC.

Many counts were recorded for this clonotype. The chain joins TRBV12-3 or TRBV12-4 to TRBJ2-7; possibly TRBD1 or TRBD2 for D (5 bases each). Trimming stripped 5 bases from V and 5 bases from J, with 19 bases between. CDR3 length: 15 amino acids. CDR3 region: CASSLRGRLLNEQYF. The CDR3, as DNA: TGTGCCAGCAGTCTTCGGGGACGCCTCCTTAACGAGCAGTACTTC.

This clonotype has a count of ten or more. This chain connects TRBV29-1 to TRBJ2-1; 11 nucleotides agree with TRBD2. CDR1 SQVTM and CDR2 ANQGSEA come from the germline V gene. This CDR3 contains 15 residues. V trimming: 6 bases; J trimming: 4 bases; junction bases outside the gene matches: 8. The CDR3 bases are TGCAGCGTGCCCGCGGGACTAGCGGTGTACAATGAGCAGTTCTTC. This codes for CSVPAGLAVYNEQFF.

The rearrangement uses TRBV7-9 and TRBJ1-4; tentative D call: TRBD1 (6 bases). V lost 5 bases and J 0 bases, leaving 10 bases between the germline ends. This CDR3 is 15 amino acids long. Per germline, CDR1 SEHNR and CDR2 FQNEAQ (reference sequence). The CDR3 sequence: CASSQQGPTNEKLFF. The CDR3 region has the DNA TGTGCCAGCAGCCAACAGGGCCCAACTAATGAAAAACTGTTTTTT.

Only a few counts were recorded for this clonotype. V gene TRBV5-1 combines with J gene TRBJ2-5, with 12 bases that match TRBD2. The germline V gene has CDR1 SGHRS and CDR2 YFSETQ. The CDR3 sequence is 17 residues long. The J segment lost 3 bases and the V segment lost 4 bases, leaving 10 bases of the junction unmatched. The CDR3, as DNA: TGCGCCAGCAGCCTGACCGAGTGGACTAGCGGGAAAGAGACCCAGTACTTC. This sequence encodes CASSLTEWTSGKETQYF.

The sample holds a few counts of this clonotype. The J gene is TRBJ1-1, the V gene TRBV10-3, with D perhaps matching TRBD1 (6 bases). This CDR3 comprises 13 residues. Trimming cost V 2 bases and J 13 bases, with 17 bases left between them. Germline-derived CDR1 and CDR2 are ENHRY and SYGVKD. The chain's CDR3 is CAISEGGGPYGFF. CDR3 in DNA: TGTGCCATCAGTGAGGGGGGGGGGCCGTATGGTTTCTTT.

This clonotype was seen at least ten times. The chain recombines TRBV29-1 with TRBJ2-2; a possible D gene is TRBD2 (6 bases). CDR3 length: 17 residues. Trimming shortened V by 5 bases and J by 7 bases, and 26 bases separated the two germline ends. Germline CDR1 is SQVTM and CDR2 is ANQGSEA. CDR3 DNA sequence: TGCAGCGTTTTTGGAGGAGGGACCTCAACGAAGGACGGGGAGCTGTTTTTT. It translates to CSVFGGGTSTKDGELFF.

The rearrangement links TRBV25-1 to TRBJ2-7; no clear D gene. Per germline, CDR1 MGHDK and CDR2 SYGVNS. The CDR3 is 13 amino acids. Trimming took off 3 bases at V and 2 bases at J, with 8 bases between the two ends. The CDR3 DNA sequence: TGTGCCAGCAGTGAGGGAAGGGCCTACGAGCAGTACTTC. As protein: CASSEGRAYEQYF.

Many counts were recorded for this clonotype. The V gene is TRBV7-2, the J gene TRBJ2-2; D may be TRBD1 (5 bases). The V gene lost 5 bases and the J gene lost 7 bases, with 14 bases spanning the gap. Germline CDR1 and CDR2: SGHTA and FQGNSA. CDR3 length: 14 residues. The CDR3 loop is CASSSPRQFGELFF. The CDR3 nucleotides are TGTGCCAGCAGCAGCCCGAGACAGTTCGGGGAGCTGTTTTTT.

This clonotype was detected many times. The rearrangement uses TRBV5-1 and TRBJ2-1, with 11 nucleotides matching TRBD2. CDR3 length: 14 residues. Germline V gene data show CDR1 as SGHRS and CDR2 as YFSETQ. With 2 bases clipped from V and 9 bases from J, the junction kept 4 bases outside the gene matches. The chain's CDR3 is CASSFGTSGLEQFF. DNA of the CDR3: TGCGCCAGCAGCTTCGGGACTAGCGGTCTTGAGCAGTTCTTC.